Listed here are 4 T cell receptor beta chains from one sample, sequenced in a study of T-cell memory formation after mild COVID-19. Each CDR3 protein is one row after TCRdb ran MiXCR on the 5' RACE reads. Of 340,000 or so distinct CDR3 sequences in the sample, around 13% are singletons; the top ten hold 20% to 25%. The material sequenced was PBMCs or a T cell subset sorted from them (not recorded which). The receptors here all came from a man between 18 and 29 years old who had mild COVID-19 (a few samples of this study predate the infection). Cell type and time point are not known.

This chain connects TRBV6-6 to TRBJ2-5; 11 bases align to TRBD2. From germline, CDR1 is MNHNY and CDR2 SVGAGI (reference sequence). V lost 5 bases, J lost 4 bases, and 6 bases stayed unmatched. The CDR3 is 15 residues long. This chain's CDR3 is CASSPRLAGGETQYF. The CDR3 region has the DNA TGTGCCAGCAGTCCCAGGCTAGCGGGGGGAGAGACCCAGTACTTC.

The table lists this clonotype with a count of one. The V and J genes are TRBV19 and TRBJ1-1, with D unresolved. V lost 7 bases and J 3 bases, leaving 6 bases between the germline ends. This CDR3 has 11 amino acids. Germline CDR1 is LNHDA and CDR2 is SQIVND (reference sequence). For the CDR3, the DNA is TGTGCCAGTACCTTTGACACTGAAGCTTTCTTT. Translating it yields CASTFDTEAFF.

This chain links TRBV4-3 with TRBJ1-4, with D possibly TRBD1 on 5 matching bases. Trimming shortened V by 1 base and J by 3 bases, and 9 bases separated the two germline ends. Germline CDR1 is LGHNA and CDR2 is YSLEER. The CDR3 is 15 residues long. The CDR3: CASSQADRANEKLFF. The CDR3 region has the DNA TGCGCCAGCAGCCAAGCAGACAGAGCTAATGAAAAACTGTTTTTT.

This rearrangement joins TRBV28 to TRBJ1-1; D gene uncertain. Germline-derived CDR1 and CDR2 are MDHEN and SYDVKM. V was shortened by 3 bases and J by 0 bases, with 11 bases between the two germline ends. This CDR3 is 15 amino acids long. The CDR3 DNA sequence: TGTGCCAGCAGTTTCCCAAGGGTGTTGAACACTGAAGCTTTCTTT. This sequence encodes CASSFPRVLNTEAFF.